This T cell receptor (beta chain) was recovered during a study of cytomegalovirus exposure and HLA in healthy donors. At the level of the study: Earlier sequencing of some 180 million T cells yielded around 100 million unique TCR beta sequences. Counted in an early data release were about 85 million unique TCRs from HLA-typed donors. Of all 400 or so donors who were genotyped, about 84% belonged to the Caucasian-associated ancestry cluster.

The V end was cut by 5 bases, the J end by 1 base, with 5 bases between. Germline CDR1 reads MGHRA; CDR2 reads YSYEKL. The CDR3 covers 13 residues. The study, taken as a whole, reports: Association with HLA alleles at 0.05 false discovery rate was found for about 17,000 TCR beta sequences in a later analysis.

PCR was performed using 60 Vbeta and 13 Jbeta primers. This table comes from immunoSEQ multiplex PCR, and its TCRdb copy is limited to in-frame clones, with some not included. The sample lists more than 150,000 clones; about four fifths were seen once. A remark on this clone: The antigen is unknown.

Source material: PBMCs. The chain couples TRBV4-1 to TRBJ1-4, with D unclear. The clonotype originates from a girl aged 10 to 17 in good health and CMV-seropositive. Here the CDR3 reads CASSGGTNEKLFF. Written as DNA, the CDR3 is TGCGCCAGCAGCGGAGGAACTAATGAAAAACTGTTTTTT.